The clone carrying this TCR beta chain was seen a few times. At one boundary the junction diverges from the germline segment, which might be a read error. These data come from a study of blood T cells in healthy people across ages. Looked up from germline, CDR1 is SGDLS and CDR2 is YYNGEE. The CDR3 extends over 15 amino acids. The second PCR ran roughly 7 to 12 cycles with a sample-barcoded 5' primer and J-beta primers. Every single cDNA molecule received a tag from a template-switch adaptor with 12 random nucleotides. Each CDR3 protein is one row after TCRdb ran MiXCR on the 5' RACE reads. In the table there are a few hundred thousand distinct CDR3 sequences, roughly a quarter of which are singletons.

This rearrangement joins TRBV9 to TRBJ2-3; 12 bases fit TRBD2. The sequence derives from a woman in her seventies in good health. The sample taken for sequencing was blood. In nucleotides, the CDR3 is TGTGCCAGCAGCGCGACTAGCGGGGGCACATATACGCAGTATTTT. Amino acid sequence: CASSATSGGTYTQYF.